The clone carrying this T cell receptor beta chain was recorded at least ten times. Its antigen is currently unknown. The data belong to a study of read filtering for tumor transcriptome and immune sequencing. Germline V CDR1 and CDR2: MNHNS, SASEGT. The CDR3 is 16 residues long. V trimming: 1 base; J trimming: 9 bases; junction bases outside the gene matches: 14. Findings of the study overall: Dropping single-read clonotypes raised IR-seq and RNA-seq shared-clonotype correlation. Even smaller IR-seq throughput identified most shared clonotypes.

This library used roughly 400 ng RNA and molecular barcoded adaptors spanning alpha/delta and beta/gamma chains. TCRdb analysed the reads with MiXCR anew, one entry per CDR3 protein. Seen here are under 50,000 distinct CDR3 sequences, roughly an eighth observed once, and the top ten hold 27%. V and J are TRBV6-1 and TRBJ2-5, with 7 positions matching TRBD1. The sample consisted of a population of CD138-negative cells sorted from bone marrow. This clonotype was sampled from a donor at least 40 years old with multiple myeloma. CDR3 region: CASSEGEGASGWPQYF. The CDR3 nucleotides read TGTGCCAGCAGTGAAGGTGAGGGGGCCTCTGGTTGGCCCCAGTACTTC.